The 25 T cell receptor beta chains reported below all come from one sample, sequenced in a study of T cell responses to AZD1222 COVID-19 vaccine. Sequencing was performed with immunoSEQ multiplex PCR; in TCRdb, only in-frame clones are kept and a portion is missing. The repertoire consists of 75,000 to 90,000 clones, with roughly 81% occurring once and the leading ten covering around 13%. Sample: peripheral blood, taken on day 0 of AZD1222 vaccination. These receptors were taken from an adult in good health.

The chain carries TRBV2 and TRBJ2-3; D may correspond to TRBD1 or TRBD2 (5 bases each). The V gene's germline CDR1 is SNHLY and CDR2 FYNNEI. Trimming stripped 6 bases from V and 2 bases from J, with 12 bases between. The CDR3 sequence is 14 residues long. The CDR3 DNA is TGTGCCAGCAGGGCCGGGACCTTCACAGATACGCAGTATTTT. This translates into CASRAGTFTDTQYF.

The V call is TRBV28, the J call TRBJ1-2; 7 positions agree with TRBD1. V was pared by 5 bases and J by 4 bases, with 1 base of the junction left unmatched. The CDR3 totals 12 residues. CDR1 and CDR2 from the germline V gene are MDHEN and SYDVKM. CDR3: CASSNRGYGYTF. The CDR3 nucleotides read TGTGCCAGCAGTAACAGGGGCTATGGCTACACCTTC.

This clone was found once. The CDR3 region has the DNA TGTGCCAGCAGTTTTTTTCGGGGGACCGAAAGACTCAACACTGAAGCTTTCTTT. This sequence encodes CASSFFRGTERLNTEAFF. The chain is built from TRBV28 and TRBJ1-1; tentative D call: TRBD1 (5 bases). Germline CDR1 MDHEN, CDR2 SYDVKM. With 3 bases removed from V and 2 bases from J, the gap between germline ends came to 22 bases. The CDR3 is 18 residues long.

The rearrangement joins TRBV6-5 to TRBJ1-1; the D gene is possibly TRBD1 (6 bases). Germline loops: CDR1 MNHEY, CDR2 SVGAGI. This CDR3 is built from 13 residues. The V and J ends lost 6 bases and 8 bases respectively, with 16 bases between them. This CDR3 is CASSLSVGGEAFF. As DNA, the CDR3 is TGTGCCAGCAGCCTATCTGTGGGGGGCGAAGCTTTCTTT.

The V gene is TRBV7-2, the J gene TRBJ2-5; tentative D call: TRBD2 (6 bases). CDR3 length equals 13 residues. Trimming shortened V by 3 bases and J by 2 bases, and 7 bases separated the two germline ends. CDR1 and CDR2 from the germline V gene are SGHTA and FQGNSA. The CDR3 spells CASSFGGQETQYF. In DNA form, the CDR3 reads TGTGCCAGCAGCTTTGGGGGGCAAGAGACCCAGTACTTC.

This chain joins TRBV10-3 and TRBJ1-3, with 7 bases aligning to TRBD1. This CDR3 spans 17 amino acids. Trimming removed 3 bases from V and 7 bases from J; junction bases left unmatched: 15. Germline V CDR1 and CDR2: ENHRY, SYGVKD. The CDR3 loop is CAISDPTSTGDSNTIYF. The CDR3 DNA is TGTGCCATCAGTGATCCCACCTCAACAGGGGATAGCAACACCATATATTTT.

The chain carries TRBV27 and TRBJ1-2, with D unclear. Germline values: CDR1 MNHEY, CDR2 SMNVEV (reference sequence). The CDR3 has 15 residues. Trimming stripped 5 bases from V and 8 bases from J, with 21 bases between. The CDR3 protein is CASSPTAPGGQGYTF. CDR3 DNA sequence: TGTGCCAGCAGTCCCACCGCCCCGGGAGGTCAGGGCTACACCTTC.

This clone was seen a few times. The chain combines TRBV5-1 with TRBJ2-2; 9 bases agree with TRBD1. V shed 2 bases and J 5 bases; nucleotides not matched to a gene: 1. Looked up from germline, CDR1 is SGHRS and CDR2 is YFSETQ. CDR3 length: 14 amino acids. The CDR3 here is CASSFDRGTGELFF. The CDR3 nucleotides are TGCGCCAGCAGCTTCGACAGGGGGACCGGGGAGCTGTTTTTT. Based on the CDR3 plus reference TRBV5-1 and TRBJ2-2, the full variable domain is KAGVTQTPRYLIKTRGQQVTLSCSPISGHRSVSWYQQTPGQGLQFLFEYFSETQRNKGNFPGRFSGRQFSNSRSEMNVSTLELGDSALYLCASSFDRGTGELFFGEGSRLTVL.

This clone has more than one count but fewer than ten. CDR3 in DNA: TGTGCCAGCATTCACGGGAGGTTGAACACCGGGGAGCTGTTTTTT. Residues: CASIHGRLNTGELFF. This chain uses TRBV6-5 with TRBJ2-2, with 7 nucleotides matching TRBD2. CDR1 MNHEY and CDR2 SVGAGI come from the germline V gene. The CDR3 loop spans 15 amino acids. V was clipped by 7 bases and J by 1 base; unmatched bases: 6.

The chain employs TRBV27 and TRBJ2-1; 8 bases line up with TRBD2. This CDR3 is built from 16 residues. Unmatched junction bases numbered 7, after V lost 5 bases and J lost 1 base. The germline V gene has CDR1 MNHEY and CDR2 SMNVEV (reference sequence). In nucleotides, the CDR3 is TGTGCCAGCAGTGCCTCTAGCGGGTGGTCCTACAATGAGCAGTTCTTC. Protein product: CASSASSGWSYNEQFF.

The rearrangement links TRBV11-1 to TRBJ2-3; D call uncertain. V was pared by 5 bases and J by 3 bases, with 15 bases between. The germline CDR1 and CDR2 sequences are SGHAT and FQDESV (reference sequence). CDR3 length equals 15 residues. The CDR3 sequence: CASSPQYPGTDTQYF. The CDR3 bases are TGTGCCAGCAGCCCACAGTACCCTGGGACAGATACGCAGTATTTT.

The gene calls are TRBV5-4 and TRBJ1-4, with D perhaps matching TRBD1 (6 bases). The CDR3 extends over 14 amino acids. With 4 bases removed from V and 5 bases from J, the gap between germline ends came to 12 bases. Germline values: CDR1 SGHNT, CDR2 YYREEE (reference sequence). CDR3 sequence reads: CASSPGGGNEKLFF. CDR3 sequence (DNA): TGTGCCAGCAGCCCTGGAGGGGGGAATGAAAAACTGTTTTTT.

J is TRBJ1-5 and V is TRBV7-2, with D perhaps matching TRBD1 (6 bases). V lost 1 base to trimming and J lost 7 bases, with 11 bases between them. This CDR3 spans 14 amino acids. Germline V CDR1 and CDR2: SGHTA, FQGNSA. CDR3 DNA: TGTGCCAGCAGCTTAGGGGGGCTACGGCAGCCCCAGCATTTT. It translates to CASSLGGLRQPQHF.

This clone was observed a few times. This chain connects TRBV28 to TRBJ1-5; no clear D. Per germline, CDR1 MDHEN and CDR2 SYDVKM. With 6 bases removed from V and 7 bases from J, the gap between germline ends came to 10 bases. This CDR3 region has 12 residues. This chain's CDR3 is CASSVVQQPQHF. The CDR3 DNA reads as TGTGCCAGCAGCGTGGTACAGCAGCCCCAGCATTTT.

The gene calls are TRBV28 and TRBJ1-3; D gene ambiguous. CDR1 is MDHEN and CDR2 is SYDVKM in the germline V gene. Trimming removed 7 bases from V and 3 bases from J, with 10 bases in between. This CDR3 has 13 amino acids. This CDR3 reads CASNTVYGNTIYF. The CDR3 bases are TGTGCCAGCAACACAGTCTATGGAAACACCATATATTTT.

This clone was seen a handful of times. The chain is built from TRBV2 and TRBJ1-4, with D hard to call. Germline CDR1 is SNHLY and CDR2 is FYNNEI. The CDR3 covers 14 residues. Trimming removed 4 bases at V and 0 bases at J, with 6 bases between. The CDR3, as DNA: TGTGCCAGCAGTGTTGACCCAACTAATGAAAAACTGTTTTTT. Amino acid sequence: CASSVDPTNEKLFF.

The count of this clone is one. The rearrangement links TRBV3-1 (or the pseudogene TRBV3-2) to TRBJ1-5; 9 bases are a match to TRBD1. The ends lost 4 bases at V and 6 bases at J; junction bases unmatched: 4. Germline CDR1 is LGHDT and CDR2 is YNNKEL (reference sequence). The CDR3 loop spans 14 amino acids. CDR3 sequence reads: CASSLGTGSQPQHF. The CDR3 nucleotides are TGTGCCAGCAGCCTGGGGACAGGGAGTCAGCCCCAGCATTTT.

The chain is built from TRBV29-1 and TRBJ1-6; 10 bases agree with TRBD1. The germline CDR1 and CDR2 sequences are SQVTM and ANQGSEA. There are 13 residues in the CDR3. J gave up 7 bases and V 6 bases, and 3 bases lay outside the gene matches. DNA of the CDR3: TGCAGCGTGGGGACAGGGGTCAATTCACCCCTCCACTTT. It codes for CSVGTGVNSPLHF.

The V call is TRBV28, the J call TRBJ2-7, with D possibly being TRBD1 (6 bases). Trimming shortened V by 2 bases and J by 0 bases, and 20 bases separated the two germline ends. The CDR3 loop spans 18 amino acids. Germline CDR1 is MDHEN and CDR2 is SYDVKM. The CDR3 DNA sequence: TGTGCCAGCAGTTTAACGGGCCATACAGGGATCAGCTCCTACGAGCAGTACTTC. Its translation is CASSLTGHTGISSYEQYF. Filled out from reference TRBV28 and TRBJ2-7, the complete variable domain reads DVKVTQSSRYLVKRTGEKVFLECVQDMDHENMFWYRQDPGLGLRLIYFSYDVKMKEKGDIPEGYSVSREKKERFSLILESASTNQTSMYLCASSLTGHTGISSYEQYFGPGTRLTVT.

The chain employs TRBV6-5 and TRBJ2-7; 7 bases map to TRBD1. Germline V lookup: CDR1 MNHEY, CDR2 SVGAGI. The CDR3 has 14 amino acids. The V gene end was trimmed by 0 bases and the J gene end by 3 bases; junction bases not matched to a gene: 2. CDR3 sequence: CASSYSRTGYEQYF. The CDR3 DNA sequence: TGTGCCAGCAGTTACTCGAGGACAGGCTACGAGCAGTACTTC.

This rearrangement joins TRBV3-1 (or the pseudogene TRBV3-2) to TRBJ2-5; perhaps TRBD1 as D (6 bases). The CDR3 spans 14 residues. With 2 bases removed from V and 5 bases from J, the gap between germline ends came to 12 bases. CDR1 and CDR2 from the germline V gene are LGHDT and YNNKEL (reference sequence). The CDR3 DNA reads TGTGCCAGCAGCCAAAGGGGGTCTAAGGAGACCCAGTACTTC. It codes for CASSQRGSKETQYF.

The chain uses TRBV19 and TRBJ1-1; the D gene is possibly TRBD1 (5 bases). Trimming left V 7 bases short and J 4 bases short, with 22 bases between. The germline gives CDR1 LNHDA, CDR2 SQIVND (reference sequence). This CDR3 contains 16 residues. CDR3 nucleotides: TGTGCCAGTACTCCGCCCCCCCAGGGATGGGCCACTGAAGCTTTCTTT. Encoded protein: CASTPPPQGWATEAFF.

This chain joins TRBV28 and TRBJ2-7; 7 nucleotides agree with TRBD2. Germline assignment: CDR1 MDHEN and CDR2 SYDVKM. After removal of 3 bases from V and 6 bases from J, the junction contained 2 bases not matched to a gene. The CDR3 covers 12 residues. The CDR3 is CASSLGGSEQYF. In nucleotides, the CDR3 is TGTGCCAGCAGTTTGGGAGGGAGCGAGCAGTACTTC.

The chain carries TRBV19 and TRBJ2-3; 7 bases fit TRBD2. This CDR3 spans 15 amino acids. CDR1 and CDR2 from the germline V gene are LNHDA and SQIVND (reference sequence). V gave up 6 bases and J gave up 0 bases; unmatched junction bases: 6. The CDR3 reads CASRPGRGSTDTQYF. The CDR3 nucleotides are TGTGCCAGTAGGCCGGGGCGGGGGAGCACAGATACGCAGTATTTT.

This clone occurred a few times. This chain uses TRBV4-3 with TRBJ1-6; no firm D call. The CDR3 has 14 residues. Looked up from germline, CDR1 is LGHNA and CDR2 is YSLEER. Trimming left V 0 bases short and J 9 bases short, with 9 bases between. The CDR3 sequence: CASSQDGLRSPLHF. The CDR3 DNA follows: TGCGCCAGCAGCCAAGATGGACTACGTTCACCCCTCCACTTT.